These 26 T cell receptor beta chains were sequenced from one sample in a study of blood T cell repertoires in COVID-19. Clones were sequenced by immunoSEQ multiplex PCR, and TCRdb holds only the in-frame ones, with some missing. The sample records 540,000 or so clones, 85% to 90% being singletons. Sequences were obtained from peripheral blood. Every receptor here comes from a woman aged 45 to 65 with COVID-19, enrolled during active disease.

V usage is TRBV9 and J usage is TRBJ2-1, with D possibly being TRBD2 (7 bases). Per the germline V gene, CDR1 is SGDLS and CDR2 is YYNGEE. Trimming took 0 bases from V and 4 from J, leaving 14 bases between them. The CDR3 is 16 residues long. CDR3 sequence (DNA): TGTGCCAGCAGCGTAGATGGGGGGGCCGCATACAATGAGCAGTTCTTC. Its translation: CASSVDGGAAYNEQFF.

V is TRBV9 and J is TRBJ1-2, with a tentative D call TRBD1 (5 bases). CDR3 length equals 15 residues. Trimming cost V 2 bases and J 0 bases, with 11 bases left between them. Germline CDR1 is SGDLS and CDR2 is YYNGEE. The CDR3 nucleotides are TGTGCCAGCAGCGTCTCCAGGGAAACTAACTATGGCTACACCTTC. It encodes CASSVSRETNYGYTF.

V gene TRBV5-1 combines with J gene TRBJ1-2, with D perhaps TRBD1 (6 bases). There are 15 residues in the CDR3. V lost 0 bases to trimming and J lost 0 bases, with 9 bases between them. Looked up from germline, CDR1 is SGHRS and CDR2 is YFSETQ. The CDR3 spells CASSLAGDPNYGYTF. As DNA, the CDR3 is TGCGCCAGCAGCTTGGCAGGGGACCCTAACTATGGCTACACCTTC.

The chain recombines TRBV5-4 with TRBJ1-2; TRBD1 aligns across 10 bases. The CDR3 runs 14 residues. CDR1 and CDR2 from the germline V gene are SGHNT and YYREEE (reference sequence). Losses at the gene ends were 4 bases for V and 8 bases for J; bases not matched to a gene: 8. Here the CDR3 reads CASSLSGTGEGYTF. CDR3 in DNA: TGTGCCAGCAGCCTATCCGGGACAGGGGAGGGCTACACCTTC. Combining the CDR3 with reference TRBV5-4 and TRBJ1-2 gives the whole variable domain ETGVTQSPTHLIKTRGQQVTLRCSSQSGHNTVSWYQQALGQGPQFIFQYYREEENGRGNFPPRFSGLQFPNYSSELNVNALELDDSALYLCASSLSGTGEGYTFGSGTRLTVV.

The chain uses TRBV6-5 and TRBJ2-2; 8 bases fit TRBD1. Germline V gives CDR1 MNHEY, CDR2 SVGAGI. The CDR3 contains 12 residues. Here the CDR3 reads CSGGADTGELFF. The CDR3 DNA sequence: TGTTCAGGGGGCGCGGACACCGGGGAGCTGTTTTTT.

Only a few counts were recorded for this clone. V usage is TRBV24-1 and J usage is TRBJ1-5; D gene unclear. Germline values: CDR1 KGHDR, CDR2 SFDVKD. The CDR3 spans 12 residues. Trimming left V 4 bases short and J 7 bases short, with 7 bases between. The CDR3 reads CATSDPGQPQHF. CDR3 sequence (DNA): TGTGCCACCAGTGACCCCGGGCAGCCCCAGCATTTT.

The chain combines TRBV28 with TRBJ1-5; weak D call: TRBD1 (6 bases). Germline CDR1 is MDHEN and CDR2 is SYDVKM. The CDR3 is made up of 17 amino acids. V was clipped by 4 bases and J by 4 bases, with 20 bases between them. In DNA, the CDR3 is TGTGCCAGCAGTTCCACCCCCCGACAGGATCCAAATCAGCCCCAGCATTTT. Translation: CASSSTPRQDPNQPQHF.

As regards this clone: One end of the junction does not line up with germline, which may come from a read error. The V call is TRBV2, the J call TRBJ1-6, with 7 bases aligning to TRBD1. Germline V gene lookup returns CDR1 SNHLY and CDR2 FYNNEI. The CDR3 covers 16 residues. The CDR3 coding sequence is TGTGCCAGCAGAGAAGGAAGACAGGGCCCTAATTCACCCCTCCACTTT. This codes for CASREGRQGPNSPLHF. Combining the CDR3 with reference TRBV2 and TRBJ1-6 gives the whole variable domain EPEVTQTPSHQVTQMGQEVILRCVPISNHLYFYWYRQILGQKVEFLVSFYNNEISEKSEIFDDQFSVERPDGSNFTLKIRSTKLEDSAMYFCASREGRQGPNSPLHFGNGTRLTVT.

This clone showed up just a few times. V is TRBV30 and J is TRBJ1-5; 7 nucleotides align to TRBD1. The CDR3 is made up of 13 amino acids. J lost 7 bases, V lost 1 base, and 4 bases had no gene match. Germline V gene lookup returns CDR1 GTSNPN and CDR2 SVGIG (reference sequence). CDR3 DNA: TGTGCCTGGAGTGACAGGGGTCTCCAGCCCCAGCATTTT. This encodes CAWSDRGLQPQHF.

The chain couples TRBV6-1 to TRBJ1-2; D ambiguous. Between the trimmed V and J ends, which lost 3 bases and 7 bases, there was a span of 15 bases. Germline V gene sequence: CDR1 MNHNS, CDR2 SASEGT. The CDR3 totals 14 residues. This CDR3 reads CASSDLPGIGGYTF. The CDR3 coding sequence is TGTGCCAGCAGTGATCTGCCGGGGATCGGTGGCTACACCTTC.

The chain carries TRBV9 and TRBJ2-3; 8 nucleotides line up with TRBD2. Per germline, CDR1 SGDLS and CDR2 YYNGEE. This CDR3 has 15 residues. The ends lost 0 bases at V and 3 bases at J; junction bases unmatched: 3. In DNA form, the CDR3 reads TGTGCCAGCAGCGTAGGAGCGGGGGAGACAGATACGCAGTATTTT. Translated: CASSVGAGETDTQYF.

The rearrangement uses TRBV7-8 and TRBJ1-5; no clear D gene. The CDR3 is made up of 13 amino acids. The V gene lost 1 base and the J gene lost 8 bases, with 9 bases spanning the gap. The germline V gene has CDR1 SGHVS and CDR2 FQNEAQ. This chain's CDR3 is CASSLGRVEPQHF. CDR3 coding DNA: TGTGCCAGCAGCTTAGGCCGGGTAGAGCCCCAGCATTTT.

This sequence joins TRBV3-1 (or the pseudogene TRBV3-2) and TRBJ2-7; 12 nucleotides match TRBD1. Germline CDR1 LGHDT, CDR2 YNNKEL (reference sequence). V gave up 3 bases and J gave up 11 bases; unmatched junction bases: 8. This CDR3 comprises 14 residues. The DNA for the CDR3 is TGTGCCAGCAGCCACGGGGGACAGGGGGCTGAAAAGTACTTC. Its translation is CASSHGGQGAEKYF.

V is TRBV9 and J is TRBJ2-3; either TRBD1 or TRBD2 may supply D (5 bases each). CDR3 size: 14 residues. Trimming removed 4 bases at V and 3 bases at J, with 12 bases between. Germline V gene data show CDR1 as SGDLS and CDR2 as YYNGEE. CDR3 sequence: CASSLEGLTDTQYF. As DNA, the CDR3 is TGTGCCAGCAGCCTAGAGGGGCTAACAGATACGCAGTATTTT.

The rearrangement joins TRBV30 to TRBJ1-6, with 8 positions matching TRBD1. Germline values: CDR1 GTSNPN, CDR2 SVGIG (reference sequence). The length of the CDR3 is 16 residues. The V gene end was trimmed by 2 bases and the J gene end by 4 bases; junction bases not matched to a gene: 7. CDR3 amino acids: CAWSSQGAPYNSPLHF. The CDR3 DNA reads as TGTGCCTGGAGTTCGCAGGGGGCCCCTTATAATTCACCCCTCCACTTT.

This clone was seen at least ten times. The chain employs TRBV14 and TRBJ1-2; D call uncertain. Trimming stripped 1 base from V and 3 bases from J, with 12 bases between. This CDR3 is 15 amino acids long. The germline V gene has CDR1 SGHDN and CDR2 FVKESK. The CDR3 region is CASSQVPTLDYGYTF. The CDR3 nucleotides are TGTGCCAGCAGCCAAGTGCCTACCCTAGACTATGGCTACACCTTC.

The V call is TRBV29-1, the J call TRBJ1-3, with 9 bases matching TRBD1. V lost 1 base to trimming and J lost 5 bases; unmatched junction nucleotides: 6. The length of the CDR3 is 15 residues. The germline V gene has CDR1 SQVTM and CDR2 ANQGSEA. The CDR3, as DNA: TGCAGCGTTGAAGGTCACGGACAGGGGAGAAACACCATATATTTT. It is translated as CSVEGHGQGRNTIYF.

This chain uses TRBV18 with TRBJ2-2; D ambiguous. The V end was cut by 1 base, the J end by 3 bases, with 9 bases between. Per germline, CDR1 KGHSH and CDR2 LQKENI. This CDR3 region has 15 residues. The CDR3 here is CASSPRVRDTGELFF. The CDR3 bases are TGTGCCAGCTCACCACGGGTTCGGGACACCGGGGAGCTGTTTTTT.

The rearrangement joins TRBV6-1 to TRBJ2-7, with 8 nucleotides matching TRBD1. Germline V CDR1 and CDR2: MNHNS, SASEGT. The CDR3 spans 16 residues. J gave up 5 bases and V 1 base, and 10 bases lay outside the gene matches. CDR3 sequence: CASSEEVGAGGHEQYF. The CDR3 coding sequence is TGTGCCAGCAGTGAAGAGGTAGGGGCAGGGGGCCACGAGCAGTACTTC.

V gene TRBV3-1 (or the pseudogene TRBV3-2) combines with J gene TRBJ2-3; TRBD2 aligns across 12 bases. Germline V gene sequence: CDR1 LGHDT, CDR2 YNNKEL (reference sequence). The length of the CDR3 is 16 residues. Germline trimming cut 4 bases from V and 7 bases from J; bases unmatched to any gene: 9. Written as DNA, the CDR3 is TGTGCCAGCAGCCTTAGTCGACTAGCGGGGGTAAATACGCAGTATTTT. As protein: CASSLSRLAGVNTQYF.

The CDR3 nucleotides are TGTGCCAGCAGCCGAGGTACAGGACCCTATGGCTACACCTTC. It yields the protein CASSRGTGPYGYTF. The J gene is TRBJ1-2, the V gene TRBV6-2 or TRBV6-3; D may be TRBD1 (5 bases). CDR1 MNHEY and CDR2 SVGEGT come from the germline V gene. This CDR3 is 14 amino acids long. With 6 bases removed from V and 4 bases from J, the gap between germline ends came to 15 bases.

V gene TRBV7-2 combines with J gene TRBJ1-4, with D uncertain. Germline V gives CDR1 SGHTA, CDR2 FQGNSA. CDR3 length: 17 amino acids. Trimming shortened V by 2 bases and J by 0 bases, and 13 bases separated the two germline ends. In DNA, the CDR3 is TGTGCCAGCAGCTTAAGGTACGGGATCTCAACTAATGAAAAACTGTTTTTT. This codes for CASSLRYGISTNEKLFF.

The rearrangement joins TRBV12-3 or TRBV12-4 to TRBJ1-1; D remains ambiguous. Trimming removed 3 bases from V and 11 bases from J, with 13 bases in between. There are 12 residues in the CDR3. DNA for the CDR3: TGTGCCAGCAGTTTCAGTCCTCAATTTGCTTTCTTT. Translation gives CASSFSPQFAFF.

This rearrangement joins TRBV9 to TRBJ2-7; D gene uncertain. CDR1 and CDR2 from the germline V gene are SGDLS and YYNGEE. The CDR3 length is 12 residues. V lost 1 base to trimming and J lost 7 bases, with 9 bases between them. CDR3 sequence reads: CASSVNGREQYF. CDR3 bases: TGTGCCAGCAGCGTAAACGGTCGGGAGCAGTACTTC.

The chain links TRBV4-2 to TRBJ1-2, with D unresolved. The CDR3 covers 15 residues. CDR1 and CDR2 (germline): LGHNA, YNFKEQ. Trimming shortened V by 4 bases and J by 3 bases, and 15 bases separated the two germline ends. The CDR3 sequence is CASSPGAQTDYGYTF. CDR3 bases: TGTGCCAGCAGCCCAGGTGCGCAGACGGACTATGGCTACACCTTC.

This chain joins TRBV30 and TRBJ1-2; D unclear. Germline CDR1 GTSNPN, CDR2 SVGIG (reference sequence). The CDR3 totals 13 residues. The V end was cut by 3 bases, the J end by 4 bases, with 12 bases between. The CDR3, as DNA: TGTGCCTGGAGACCTTCGGGTATCTATGGCTACACCTTC. Its translation is CAWRPSGIYGYTF.